The T cell receptor (beta chain) under discussion was sequenced for a study of neurological immune-mediated disorders. Sequencing of 15-18 subjects in each run yielded over 170 million TCR-beta sequences. TCRdb redid the calling of the 5' RACE reads with MiXCR, one entry per CDR3 protein. The sample shows 25,000 to 35,000 distinct CDR3 sequences, roughly 15% of them seen only once. In this sample, this clonotype turned up many times. The CDR3 spans 12 residues. From germline, CDR1 is SGHTA and CDR2 FQGTGA. V gave up 2 bases and J gave up 6 bases, with 6 bases separating them. The chain recombines TRBV7-3 with TRBJ2-3, with D perhaps TRBD1 or TRBD2 (5 bases each). The sample comprised PBMCs. The origin of this receptor is a man between 70 and 80 years old in good health. In DNA form, the CDR3 reads TGTGCCAGCAGCTTAGGGACGGATACGCAGTATTTT. This gives the protein CASSLGTDTQYF.